The source of this T cell receptor beta chain is a study of neoadjuvant anti-PD-1 for oral cavity cancer. Study information: Patients without progression got a fourth dose around day 43.

Study results and limitations: Non-responders to neoadjuvant nivolumab had significantly more clonal PBMC T cells than responders. Pretreatment Treg/Th17 ratio correlated inversely with post-treatment tumor clonality.

Time point here: after neoadjuvant nivolumab, at surgical resection. Patients had newly diagnosed, untreated stage II-IVA oral cavity squamous cell carcinoma. This CDR3 has 14 residues. Germline V gene lookup returns CDR1 MDHEN and CDR2 SYDVKM. The V and J ends lost 1 base and 0 bases respectively, with 6 bases between them. TCRdb's copy holds only in-frame clones and misses some; the assay was immunoSEQ multiplex PCR. Among approximately 68,000 clones listed, about 86% were seen once. Turning to this clone: Antigen: not known.

The sequence came from a person aged 35-79 years with oral cavity squamous cell carcinoma. The V and J genes are TRBV28 and TRBJ1-2; D remains unclear. The sample here was PBMCs, taken after nivolumab (anti-PD-1) treatment. The CDR3 DNA is TGTGCCAGCAGTTTATTTAGAGCTAACTATGGCTACACCTTC. Translated: CASSLFRANYGYTF.